The clone carrying this T cell receptor (beta chain) has more than one count but fewer than ten. This entry is derived from a study of blood T cells in healthy people across ages. The CDR3 runs 12 residues. V was shortened by 10 bases and J by 6 bases, with 12 bases between the two germline ends. Looked up from germline, CDR1 is MNHEY and CDR2 is SVGAGI. Primers used in a second PCR of about 7 to 12 cycles were a sample-barcoded 5' primer and a J-beta primer mix. One entry per CDR3 protein results from TCRdb running MiXCR on the 5' RACE reads. The data hold approximately 800,000 distinct CDR3 sequences, with 20% to 30% observed a single time. This same sample was also taken into another study, of T cells of mothers and their children.

The chain employs TRBV6-5 and TRBJ1-4; maybe TRBD1 (5 bases). This TCR derives from a boy aged 10-17 years in good health. Sequencing used blood. CDR3 residues: CATGTGDEKLFF. For the CDR3, the DNA is TGTGCCACCGGGACCGGTGATGAAAAACTGTTTTTT.